This T cell receptor beta chain was captured by sequencing in a study of blood T cells in healthy people across ages. With respect to this clonotype: Mismatch with germline at one junction end may stem from a read error.

Germline V CDR1 and CDR2: MDHEN, SYDVKM. CDR3 length: 14 residues. Alongside a J-beta primer mix, a sample-barcoded 5' primer served in a second PCR lasting roughly 6 to 12 cycles. All cDNA molecules were each tagged by a template-switch adaptor with 12 random nucleotides. One entry per CDR3 protein, called by TCRdb with MiXCR from the 5' RACE reads. The sample holds around 1.7 million distinct CDR3 sequences, roughly 30% seen once. The receptor comes from a woman aged 30 to 39 in good health. What was sequenced was blood. This chain joins TRBV28 and TRBJ2-1, with 10 nucleotides matching TRBD1. CDR3 DNA sequence: TGTGCCAGCAGTGGGGGACAGGGGTACAATGAGCGGTTCTTC. Translated: CASSGGQGYNERFF.